This T cell receptor (beta chain) stems from a study of blood T cell repertoires in COVID-19 (dated by TCRdb to 2019 to 2021). At the level of the whole study: Samples from collaborators originated in the United States, Italy and Spain and spanned both the acute and convalescent phases of COVID-19. The prospective study material was composed of cDNA or gDNA derived from T cells, B-cell-depleted T cells, or PBMCs. Subjects who had been exposed to COVID-19, were actively infected with it, or had recovered from it provided the deeply sampled blood TCRbeta repertoires that made up the dataset. The repertoires were released in a freely available public database intended as a resource for research on the immune response to SARS-CoV-2. Samples were obtained from the ongoing ImmuneRACE study (first 160 participants) and from some 1,300 subjects provided by 6 global collaborators. Sample metadata almost always included a de-identified subject ID, COVID-19 status, age in years and sex. Where HLA class I and class II types were available, the types were taken from metadata supplied by the sample provider, not from assay-based typing. General conclusions and limits of the study: How much clinical and demographic metadata was included differed by source and by participant, and the metadata was provided uncurated.

Worth noting for this clone: Its specific antigen is unknown. The record has no base qualities; no much larger clone is one base away.

From its cysteine to its phenylalanine, the CDR3 spans 14 amino acids. Of the read, only the CDR3 DNA is kept; its 42 bases are in frame from base 1. After removal of 3 bases from V and 4 bases from J, the junction retains 5 bases not matched to a gene. As encoded in the germline V gene, CDR1 is SGHTA while CDR2 is FQGNSA. The immunoSEQ Assay, a bias-controlled multiplex PCR, was used to amplify TCRbeta CDR3 regions from genomic DNA. In the authors' own workflow: The number of nucleated cells in each sample was estimated from the amplification of reference gene primers within the assay. To quantify the absolute abundance of each unique TCRbeta CDR3 rearrangement, sequence reads were collapsed and filtered. For each sample, productive Simpson clonality was calculated as the square root of Simpson's diversity index over productive rearrangements. This immuneACCESS table, as held by TCRdb, lists in-frame sequences with V and J called but not all clones. Of the missing ones, under half trace to an unresolved V gene in checked studies; the others have no known cause. The V and J calls and clone size come from that table; D and trimming were worked out from the DNA. The sample table holds about 25,000 clones, of which around 90% were seen once. Jointly, the top ten make up less than 5% of the sample.

Each collaborating institution followed its own protocols to collect whole blood in K2EDTA tubes. For TCRbeta analysis, collaborators shipped samples in one of three forms: frozen whole blood, isolated PBMCs, or DNA extracted from either of those sample types. The V and J genes are TRBV7-2 and TRBJ2-7; TRBD1 aligns with 8 central bases. The source material was peripheral blood. The clonotype was recovered from a man between 65 and 85 years old with active COVID-19. CDR3 protein: CASSFGRGQYEQYF. The DNA sequence is as follows: TGTGCCAGCAGCTTTGGCAGGGGGCAATACGAGCAGTACTTC.